The TCR beta chain described here comes from a study of shared clonotypes between healthy human individuals. This CDR3 has 15 amino acids. Per germline, CDR1 SGHTA and CDR2 FQGTGA. Deletions cut 2 bases from V and 3 bases from J, with 12 bases between. The repertoire was sequenced with immunoSEQ multiplex PCR; TCRdb's copy has only in-frame clones and lacks some. Found here are 490,000 or so clones, around three quarters of them singletons; the top ten hold more than 10%. The specimen was PBMCs. This TCR was sampled from a woman between 40 and 55 years old in good health. Some clones in this sample may be carry-over from other donors' samples. V is TRBV7-3 and J is TRBJ2-3; D assignment may be TRBD1 or TRBD2 (5 bases each). The CDR3 region has the DNA TGTGCCAGCAGCTTACGCCCAGGGAGAACAGATACGCAGTATTTT. Translation: CASSLRPGRTDTQYF.